This T cell receptor (beta chain) is from a study of cytomegalovirus exposure and HLA in healthy donors. With respect to this clone: Its antigen is still unknown. The sample carries other DNA sequences with the same CDR3.

V dropped 2 bases and J dropped 4; count of bases not matched to a gene: 1. Germline V lookup: CDR1 SGHRS, CDR2 YFSETQ. This CDR3 region has 13 residues. Findings and limits, study-wide: Listed as cytomegalovirus-associated were 150 or so TCR beta chains.

The table came from immunoSEQ multiplex PCR; TCRdb's copy has only in-frame clones and leaves some out. The sample carries some 230,000 clones, around nine tenths recorded once. The specimen sequenced was PBMCs. The sequence was obtained from a woman between 18 and 30 years old in good health and CMV-seronegative. The chain has TRBV5-1 and TRBJ2-5; 8 positions agree with TRBD2. The CDR3, as DNA: TGCGCCAGCAGCTTTCTAGCGGGAGAGACCCAGTACTTC. Protein: CASSFLAGETQYF. The whole variable domain, remainder taken from reference TRBV5-1 and TRBJ2-5, is KAGVTQTPRYLIKTRGQQVTLSCSPISGHRSVSWYQQTPGQGLQFLFEYFSETQRNKGNFPGRFSGRQFSNSRSEMNVSTLELGDSALYLCASSFLAGETQYFGPGTRLLVL.